These 31 T cell receptor beta chains were all obtained from the same sample, sequenced in a study of CD8 T cells in Susac syndrome. Reverse transcription of about 0.45 to 1 ug RNA was performed with random hexamers. TCRdb re-called the immunoSEQ multiplex PCR reads through MiXCR, storing one row per CDR3 protein. The table shows approximately 77,000 distinct CDR3 sequences, with 85% to 95% occurring only once. Sequencing was done on a sample of CD4+ T cells from PBMCs. The receptor set was obtained from a human donor with Susac syndrome.

The rearrangement joins TRBV7-2 to TRBJ2-3; 7 nucleotides line up with TRBD2. Losses at the gene ends were 2 bases for V and 4 bases for J; bases not matched to a gene: 3. This CDR3 is 14 amino acids long. Germline values: CDR1 SGHTA, CDR2 FQGNSA. The CDR3 spells CASSLLGGSDTQYF. In DNA, the CDR3 is TGTGCCAGCAGCTTATTGGGGGGGTCAGATACGCAGTATTTT. Combining the CDR3 with reference TRBV7-2 and TRBJ2-3 gives the whole variable domain GAGVSQSPSNKVTEKGKDVELRCDPISGHTALYWYRQSLGQGLEFLIYFQGNSAPDKSGLPSDRFSAERTGGSVSTLTIQRTQQEDSAVYLCASSLLGGSDTQYFGPGTRLTVL.

This chain uses TRBV6-6 with TRBJ2-1; TRBD1 matches at 10 bases. V shed 7 bases, J shed 8 bases, and the junction held 5 bases outside the gene matches. The CDR3 spans 13 residues. CDR1 is MNHNY and CDR2 is SVGAGI in the germline V gene (reference sequence). The CDR3 region is CASTLTGGDEQFF. The DNA of the CDR3 is TGTGCCAGCACCCTGACAGGGGGCGATGAGCAGTTCTTC.

The V gene is TRBV19, the J gene TRBJ2-1, with 10 bases identical to TRBD2. J was trimmed by 7 bases and V by 7 bases; bases with no gene match: 10. Looked up from germline, CDR1 is LNHDA and CDR2 is SQIVND (reference sequence). CDR3 length equals 15 residues. The CDR3 here is CASTGLAGAWNEQFF. CDR3 coding DNA: TGTGCCAGTACCGGGCTAGCGGGGGCCTGGAATGAGCAGTTCTTC.

This clonotype was seen a handful of times. V is TRBV10-3 and J is TRBJ2-7, with D possibly TRBD1 on 6 matching bases. The germline gives CDR1 ENHRY, CDR2 SYGVKD. The CDR3 is 15 amino acids. V was clipped by 3 bases and J by 3 bases, with 15 bases between them. Here the CDR3 DNA reads TGTGCCATCAGTGAAGGGAATGGCAGGGGCTACGAGCAGTACTTC. Translated, it gives CAISEGNGRGYEQYF.

The chain joins TRBV9 to TRBJ2-3; 8 bases align to TRBD1. Trimming cost V 5 bases and J 0 bases; bases outside gene matches: 2. The CDR3 loop spans 14 amino acids. From germline, CDR1 is SGDLS and CDR2 YYNGEE. CDR3 sequence (DNA): TGTGCCAGCAGGGGACAGGCGAGCACAGATACGCAGTATTTT. As protein: CASRGQASTDTQYF.

The gene calls are TRBV6-2 or TRBV6-3 and TRBJ2-5; 7 nucleotides match TRBD1. The germline V gene encodes CDR1 MNHEY and CDR2 SVGEGT. V was pared by 6 bases and J by 1 base, with 14 bases of the junction left unmatched. The CDR3 consists of 17 residues. The CDR3 DNA sequence: TGTGCCAGCAGCCTACCCCAGCCACAGGGGTCCCAAGAGACCCAGTACTTC. Translated, it gives CASSLPQPQGSQETQYF.

The rearrangement links TRBV5-1 to TRBJ1-2; 9 nucleotides line up with TRBD1. The CDR3 length is 13 residues. Trimming cost V 2 bases and J 6 bases; bases outside gene matches: 2. Germline CDR1 SGHRS, CDR2 YFSETQ. The CDR3 loop reads CASSFRDRDGYTF. Written as DNA, the CDR3 is TGCGCCAGCAGCTTTCGGGACAGGGATGGCTACACCTTC.

For this clonotype: A read error may account for a junction end that differs from germline. The chain has TRBV6-5 and TRBJ2-7, with 14 bases matching TRBD2. CDR3 length equals 12 residues. From germline, CDR1 is MNHEY and CDR2 SVGAGI. The chain's CDR3 is CASSSGLAGEFF. The CDR3 nucleotides read TGTGCCAGCAGCTCGGGACTAGCGGGAGAGTTCTTC.

The chain links TRBV6-1 to TRBJ1-3; TRBD1 agrees at 11 bases. This CDR3 region has 21 residues. The ends lost 5 bases at V and 2 bases at J; junction bases unmatched: 20. Germline V gene lookup returns CDR1 MNHNS and CDR2 SASEGT. The CDR3 loop is CASSPSRTGGASRFAGNTIYF. CDR3 in DNA: TGTGCCAGCAGTCCTTCCCGGACAGGGGGCGCGTCACGGTTTGCTGGAAACACCATATATTTT.

The chain uses TRBV6-4 and TRBJ2-3; D is perhaps TRBD1 (6 bases). V dropped 0 bases and J dropped 1 base, with 11 bases sitting between them. The CDR3 consists of 16 residues. The germline CDR1 and CDR2 sequences are MRHNA and SNTAGT. The CDR3 sequence: CASSDSARGRTDTQYF. In DNA, the CDR3 is TGTGCCAGCAGTGACTCAGCCAGGGGACGCACAGATACGCAGTATTTT.

This chain connects TRBV4-2 to TRBJ2-7; the D gene could be TRBD1 or TRBD2 (5 bases each). CDR3 length: 17 residues. V gave up 1 base and J gave up 3 bases, with 19 bases separating them. Looked up from germline, CDR1 is LGHNA and CDR2 is YNFKEQ. The DNA for the CDR3 is TGTGCCAGCAGCCAAGTCCTCCGAGGGGCCAAAAACTACGAGCAGTACTTC. Its translation is CASSQVLRGAKNYEQYF.

V gene TRBV9 combines with J gene TRBJ2-1; 10 bases fit TRBD2. The CDR3 has 12 amino acids. From germline, CDR1 is SGDLS and CDR2 YYNGEE. V lost 2 bases and J lost 14; bases outside the gene matches: 4. CDR3 in DNA: TGTGCCAGCAGCGTTAGCGGGGGGCGGGAGTTCTTC. This encodes CASSVSGGREFF.

The chain links TRBV28 to TRBJ2-7; D is uncertain. Trimming removed 6 bases at V and 2 bases at J, with 8 bases between. CDR3 length: 12 amino acids. Germline assignment: CDR1 MDHEN and CDR2 SYDVKM. CDR3 region: CASSIRPYEQYF. The CDR3 region has the DNA TGTGCCAGCAGCATCCGTCCCTACGAGCAGTACTTC. The whole variable domain, filled in from reference TRBV28 and TRBJ2-7, reads DVKVTQSSRYLVKRTGEKVFLECVQDMDHENMFWYRQDPGLGLRLIYFSYDVKMKEKGDIPEGYSVSREKKERFSLILESASTNQTSMYLCASSIRPYEQYFGPGTRLTVT.

The J gene is TRBJ2-3, the V gene TRBV23-1, with 9 bases matching TRBD1. TRBV23-1 is filed as an ORF, its function uncertain. The CDR3 totals 14 residues. CDR3 DNA sequence: TGCGACCCTCGGACAGGGGATAGCACAGATACGCAGTATTTT. This gives the protein CDPRTGDSTDTQYF.

The V gene is TRBV20-1, the J gene TRBJ2-2, with TRBD2 matching 7 bases. The CDR3 is made up of 17 amino acids. The trim removed 2 bases at V and 0 bases at J, leaving 9 bases unmatched. Germline CDR1 DFQATT, CDR2 SNEGSKA (reference sequence). This chain's CDR3 is CSARRPLGLPNTGELFF. The CDR3 region has the DNA TGCAGTGCTAGAAGGCCCCTGGGACTACCGAACACCGGGGAGCTGTTTTTT.

The chain combines TRBV4-2 with TRBJ2-5; 9 nucleotides line up with TRBD2. CDR1 and CDR2 (germline): LGHNA, YNFKEQ. This CDR3 contains 16 residues. Unmatched junction bases numbered 7, after V lost 0 bases and J lost 5 bases. The CDR3 nucleotides are TGTGCCAGCAGCCAAGATCTGCGGGGGGGCGGCGAGACCCAGTACTTC. Translating gives CASSQDLRGGGETQYF.

The chain couples TRBV25-1 to TRBJ1-6; D might be TRBD1 (5 bases). Germline CDR1 reads MGHDK; CDR2 reads SYGVNS. The CDR3 sequence is 16 residues long. V lost 1 base to trimming and J lost 0 bases, with 7 bases between them. Here the CDR3 reads CASSEWQGSYNSPLHF. CDR3 bases: TGTGCCAGCAGTGAATGGCAGGGCTCCTATAATTCACCCCTCCACTTT.

The chain combines TRBV3-1 with TRBJ2-5; a possible D gene is TRBD1 (5 bases). Per the germline V gene, CDR1 is LGHDT and CDR2 is YNNKEL (reference sequence). Trimming stripped 1 base from V and 4 bases from J, with 13 bases between. This CDR3 is built from 15 residues. CDR3 nucleotides: TGTGCCAGCAGCCAAGCGCCAGGGCCGACAGAGACCCAGTACTTC. Translation: CASSQAPGPTETQYF.

This clonotype was detected a few times. The chain is built from TRBV7-2 and TRBJ2-5; perhaps TRBD2 as D (6 bases). The ends were cut back, 5 bases at V and 4 bases at J, with 14 bases in the middle. The CDR3 sequence is 14 residues long. The germline gives CDR1 SGHTA, CDR2 FQGNSA. Written as DNA, the CDR3 is TGTGCCAGCAGCGCCTCTAGCGCGCTAGAGACCCAGTACTTC. Residues: CASSASSALETQYF. Drawing the rest from reference TRBV7-2 and TRBJ2-5, the complete variable domain is GAGVSQSPSNKVTEKGKDVELRCDPISGHTALYWYRQSLGQGLEFLIYFQGNSAPDKSGLPSDRFSAERTGGSVSTLTIQRTQQEDSAVYLCASSASSALETQYFGPGTRLLVL.

The V call is TRBV5-1, the J call TRBJ2-6, with D possibly TRBD1 on 5 matching bases. The CDR3 is 16 residues long. The V gene's germline CDR1 is SGHRS and CDR2 YFSETQ. Trimming removed 7 bases from V and 2 bases from J, with 16 bases in between. CDR3 bases: TGCGCCAGCCAGGGTGATGGGGCGGCTGGGGCCAACGTCCTGACTTTC. It specifies CASQGDGAAGANVLTF. Complete variable domain (other parts from reference TRBV5-1 and TRBJ2-6): KAGVTQTPRYLIKTRGQQVTLSCSPISGHRSVSWYQQTPGQGLQFLFEYFSETQRNKGNFPGRFSGRQFSNSRSEMNVSTLELGDSALYLCASQGDGAAGANVLTFGAGSRLTVL.

The CDR3 coding sequence is TGTGCCAGCAGACTGACAGGGTCGAGCCACTTT. Its translation is CASRLTGSSHF. The V call is TRBV2, the J call TRBJ1-6; 7 bases align to TRBD1. Germline values: CDR1 SNHLY, CDR2 FYNNEI. This CDR3 is 11 amino acids long. The V gene end was trimmed by 6 bases and the J gene end by 18 bases; junction bases not matched to a gene: 8.

This rearrangement joins TRBV30 to TRBJ2-1; 8 bases agree with TRBD2. Germline V lookup: CDR1 GTSNPN, CDR2 SVGIG (reference sequence). The CDR3 length is 13 residues. The junction had 9 bases not matched to a gene; V was cut back by 7 bases and J by 7 bases. The CDR3 is CALISTGGNEQFF. DNA of the CDR3: TGTGCCTTGATTTCTACGGGGGGGAATGAGCAGTTCTTC.

The V call is TRBV6-5, the J call TRBJ2-3, with 11 bases lining up with TRBD2. Trimming took 6 bases from V and 1 from J; bases not matched to a gene: 3. The V gene's germline CDR1 is MNHEY and CDR2 SVGAGI. The CDR3 is 15 amino acids. In DNA form, the CDR3 reads TGTGCCAGCAGATTACTAGCGGGGGGCACAGATACGCAGTATTTT. Translated, it gives CASRLLAGGTDTQYF.

The CDR3 is CSASSGTGAKNIQYF. The DNA for the CDR3 is TGCAGTGCTTCATCCGGGACCGGGGCCAAAAACATTCAGTACTTC. V usage is TRBV20-1 and J usage is TRBJ2-4; either TRBD1 or TRBD2 may supply D (5 bases each). CDR1 is DFQATT, CDR2 SNEGSKA, per germline (reference sequence). Trimming took 5 bases from V and 1 from J, leaving 15 bases between them. This CDR3 region has 15 residues.

Here the CDR3 reads CSGRPYAGSYNEQFF. CDR3 sequence (DNA): TGCAGCGGTCGCCCGTACGCTGGCTCCTACAATGAGCAGTTCTTC. J is TRBJ2-1 and V is TRBV29-1, with D hard to call. This CDR3 is 15 amino acids long. V lost 7 bases and J lost 0, with 16 bases in between. Germline V gene lookup returns CDR1 SQVTM and CDR2 ANQGSEA.

J is TRBJ1-2 and V is TRBV12-3 or TRBV12-4, with unresolved D. V lost 2 bases, J lost 4 bases, and 11 bases lay in between. The length of the CDR3 is 14 residues. CDR3 region: CASSLNPNLYGYTF. CDR3 DNA sequence: TGTGCCAGCAGTTTAAACCCAAACCTCTATGGCTACACCTTC.

V and J are TRBV5-1 and TRBJ2-2, with 7 bases aligning to TRBD1. The CDR3 is 14 residues long. Per germline, CDR1 SGHRS and CDR2 YFSETQ. V shed 5 bases, J shed 0 bases, and the junction held 1 base outside the gene matches. This CDR3 reads CASRGTANTGELFF. CDR3 coding DNA: TGCGCCAGCAGGGGGACAGCGAACACCGGGGAGCTGTTTTTT.

The V and J genes are TRBV9 and TRBJ2-1; no firm D call. The V and J ends lost 2 bases and 10 bases respectively, with 7 bases between them. The CDR3 runs to 11 residues. Germline V gives CDR1 SGDLS, CDR2 YYNGEE. CDR3 coding DNA: TGTGCCAGCAGCGTCTTGGAAGAGCAGTTCTTC. Translated, it gives CASSVLEEQFF.

The CDR3 protein is CASNRGMSYGYTF. CDR3 nucleotides: TGTGCCTCAAACAGGGGAATGAGCTATGGCTACACCTTC. The chain couples TRBV30 to TRBJ1-2; 7 bases agree with TRBD1. The V and J ends lost 7 bases and 4 bases, in that order; junction bases with no gene match: 9. This CDR3 is built from 13 residues. Germline V CDR1 and CDR2: GTSNPN, SVGIG (reference sequence). Complete variable domain (other parts from reference TRBV30 and TRBJ1-2): SQTIHQWPATLVQPVGSPLSLECTVEGTSNPNLYWYRQAAGRGLQLLFYSVGIGQISSEVPQNLSASRPQDRQFILSSKKLLLSDSGFYLCASNRGMSYGYTFGSGTRLTVV.

V gene TRBV11-2 combines with J gene TRBJ2-6; D remains unclear. Germline V gene lookup returns CDR1 SGHAT and CDR2 FQNNGV. CDR3 size: 16 residues. The germline V and J ends were trimmed by 5 bases and 0 bases, with 11 bases remaining between them. CDR3 nucleotide sequence: TGTGCCAGCAGCGCAAGGACCAGCTCTGGGGCCAACGTCCTGACTTTC. Amino acid sequence: CASSARTSSGANVLTF.

Only one count was recorded for this clonotype. V usage is TRBV7-8 and J usage is TRBJ1-2, with a weak D call TRBD1 (6 bases). V was pared by 1 base and J by 3 bases, with 12 bases between. This CDR3 is 15 amino acids long. The V gene's germline CDR1 is SGHVS and CDR2 FQNEAQ. Here the CDR3 DNA reads TGTGCCAGCAGCTTAGTTGGGGGGGGCGACTATGGCTACACCTTC. It codes for CASSLVGGGDYGYTF. Using reference TRBV7-8 and TRBJ1-2 for the parts outside the CDR3, the full variable domain is GAGVSQSPRYKVAKRGQDVALRCDPISGHVSLFWYQQALGQGPEFLTYFQNEAQLDKSGLPSDRFFAERPEGSVSTLKIQRTQQEDSAVYLCASSLVGGGDYGYTFGSGTRLTVV.